Presented here are 10 T cell receptor beta chains from one specimen sequenced in a study of cytomegalovirus exposure and HLA in healthy donors. Clones were sequenced by immunoSEQ multiplex PCR, and TCRdb holds only the in-frame ones, with some missing. The repertoire holds hundreds of thousands of clones, with less than 95% as singletons. The source material was PBMCs. The receptors shown here come from a woman aged 25 to 45 in good health and CMV-seronegative.

V usage is TRBV6-1 and J usage is TRBJ1-2; D gene uncertain. The CDR3 loop spans 13 amino acids. Germline V CDR1 and CDR2: MNHNS, SASEGT. Trimming pared 1 base from V and 4 bases from J, leaving 7 bases between. DNA of the CDR3: TGTGCCAGCAGTGAAGACGGCCGCTATGGCTACACCTTC. Translated: CASSEDGRYGYTF.

The V gene is TRBV4-3, the J gene TRBJ2-3, with a possible D match to TRBD2 (6 bases). Trimming pared 8 bases from V and 3 bases from J, leaving 12 bases between. The CDR3 is made up of 13 amino acids. Germline loops: CDR1 LGHNA, CDR2 YSLEER. The CDR3 DNA reads TGCGCCAGCCGGGACGGGAGTACAGATACGCAGTATTTT. This translates into CASRDGSTDTQYF.

This chain links TRBV9 with TRBJ2-2, with no clear D. Germline-derived CDR1 and CDR2 are SGDLS and YYNGEE. The CDR3 is 17 residues long. Between the trimmed V and J ends, which lost 2 bases and 4 bases, there was a span of 18 bases. The CDR3 nucleotides read TGTGCCAGCAGCGTGACGTATGACCCCTCGGGCACCGGGGAGCTGTTTTTT. Amino acids: CASSVTYDPSGTGELFF.

A remark on this clone: The same CDR3 arises from other DNA sequences in this sample as well. V is TRBV6-1 and J is TRBJ2-7, with no clear D. CDR1 is MNHNS, CDR2 SASEGT, per germline. The CDR3 is 12 residues long. Trimming removed 2 bases at V and 3 bases at J, with 5 bases between. Here the CDR3 reads CASSEWGYEQYF. In DNA form, the CDR3 reads TGTGCCAGCAGTGAATGGGGCTACGAGCAGTACTTC.

The rearrangement links TRBV5-4 to TRBJ2-7; 12 bases match TRBD1. Germline CDR1 SGHNT, CDR2 YYREEE (reference sequence). The trim removed 4 bases at V and 6 bases at J, leaving 5 bases unmatched. The CDR3 runs 14 residues. DNA for the CDR3: TGTGCCAGCAGCGCCCGGGACAGGGGGCCCGAGCAGTACTTC. Translated, it gives CASSARDRGPEQYF.

This clone was found once. The V call is TRBV4-3, the J call TRBJ2-1, with no clear D. V was shortened by 4 bases and J by 0 bases, with 13 bases between the two germline ends. This CDR3 comprises 16 residues. Germline V gene sequence: CDR1 LGHNA, CDR2 YSLEER. This chain's CDR3 is CASSRKVESSYNEQFF. In nucleotides, the CDR3 is TGCGCCAGCAGCCGGAAGGTAGAGAGCTCCTACAATGAGCAGTTCTTC.

The chain combines TRBV30 with TRBJ2-7; D is unresolved. This CDR3 region has 12 residues. Deletions cut 0 bases from V and 5 bases from J, with 8 bases between. Germline-derived CDR1 and CDR2 are GTSNPN and SVGIG (reference sequence). In DNA form, the CDR3 reads TGTGCCTGGAGTGTGAGCAGCAACGAGCAGTACTTC. This gives the protein CAWSVSSNEQYF. The full variable domain, rest sourced from reference TRBV30 and TRBJ2-7, is SQTIHQWPATLVQPVGSPLSLECTVEGTSNPNLYWYRQAAGRGLQLLFYSVGIGQISSEVPQNLSASRPQDRQFILSSKKLLLSDSGFYLCAWSVSSNEQYFGPGTRLTVT.

The J gene is TRBJ2-1, the V gene TRBV5-1; the match to TRBD2 covers 7 bases. Per germline, CDR1 SGHRS and CDR2 YFSETQ. V gave up 0 bases and J gave up 10 bases; unmatched junction bases: 10. The CDR3 covers 15 residues. In DNA, the CDR3 is TGCGCCAGCAGCTTGGTGAGTGCGGGAGTTGACGAGCAGTTCTTC. It codes for CASSLVSAGVDEQFF. Filled out from reference TRBV5-1 and TRBJ2-1, the complete variable domain reads KAGVTQTPRYLIKTRGQQVTLSCSPISGHRSVSWYQQTPGQGLQFLFEYFSETQRNKGNFPGRFSGRQFSNSRSEMNVSTLELGDSALYLCASSLVSAGVDEQFFGPGTRLTVL.

The J gene is TRBJ2-2, the V gene TRBV19; D is uncertain. The CDR3 loop spans 13 amino acids. V dropped 5 bases and J dropped 4 bases, with 8 bases sitting between them. From germline, CDR1 is LNHDA and CDR2 SQIVND (reference sequence). CDR3 nucleotides: TGTGCCAGTAGTTCGGCACCCACCGGGGAGCTGTTTTTT. The encoded protein is CASSSAPTGELFF.

V is TRBV15 and J is TRBJ1-5; the D gene is possibly TRBD1 (6 bases). This CDR3 spans 16 amino acids. Looked up from germline, CDR1 is LNHNV and CDR2 is YYDKDF (reference sequence). V was pared by 3 bases and J by 1 base, with 13 bases between. CDR3 sequence reads: CATSSQGLGSNQPQHF. Written as DNA, the CDR3 is TGTGCCACCAGCAGCCAGGGGTTGGGAAGCAATCAGCCCCAGCATTTT.